This T cell receptor (beta chain) stems from a study of cytomegalovirus exposure and HLA in healthy donors. TCRdb's table, derived via immunoSEQ multiplex PCR, lists solely in-frame clones and lacks some. Of some 78,000 clones in the sample, roughly 95% were seen once. This CDR3 spans 13 amino acids. Germline assignment: CDR1 SQVTM and CDR2 ANQGSEA. The V and J ends lost 5 bases and 0 bases, in that order; junction bases with no gene match: 3. The chain is built from TRBV29-1 and TRBJ1-1; 7 nucleotides align to TRBD1. The specimen sequenced was PBMCs. The clonotype comes from a man aged 18 to 35 in good health and CMV-seropositive. As DNA, the CDR3 is TGCAGCGTTACGACAGGGATGAACACTGAAGCTTTCTTT. Its protein product is CSVTTGMNTEAFF.